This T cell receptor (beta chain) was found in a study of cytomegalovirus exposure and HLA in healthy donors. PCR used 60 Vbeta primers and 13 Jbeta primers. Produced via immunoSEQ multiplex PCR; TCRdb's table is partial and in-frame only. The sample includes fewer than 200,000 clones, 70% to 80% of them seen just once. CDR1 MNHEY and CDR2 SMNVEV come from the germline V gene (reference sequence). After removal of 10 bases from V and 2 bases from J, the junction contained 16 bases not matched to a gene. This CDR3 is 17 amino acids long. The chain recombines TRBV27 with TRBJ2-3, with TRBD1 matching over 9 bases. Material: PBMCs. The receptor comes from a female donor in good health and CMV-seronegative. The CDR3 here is CATPAISGTGYTDTQYF. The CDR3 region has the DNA TGTGCCACTCCCGCTATATCCGGGACAGGGTACACAGATACGCAGTATTTT.